A single sample gave rise to the 4 T cell receptor beta chains below, sequenced in a study of blood T cell repertoires in COVID-19. Method: immunoSEQ multiplex PCR; TCRdb's copy keeps in-frame clones and lacks some. The sample holds 350,000 to 400,000 clones; about 90% are singletons and the top ten take under 3%. Sequencing was carried out using PBMCs or T cells enriched from blood (not recorded which). These receptors were obtained from a woman in her 30s who had recovered from COVID-19.

The V and J genes are TRBV19 and TRBJ1-2; no definite D call. Germline CDR1 is LNHDA and CDR2 is SQIVND (reference sequence). V was trimmed by 0 bases and J by 4 bases, leaving 9 bases between them. This CDR3 comprises 14 residues. CDR3: CASSIDGRSYGYTF. CDR3 sequence (DNA): TGTGCCAGTAGTATAGATGGCAGATCCTATGGCTACACCTTC.

The rearrangement uses TRBV5-1 and TRBJ1-1; a weak D match, TRBD1 (5 bases). Germline CDR1 and CDR2: SGHRS and YFSETQ. Trimming pared 1 base from V and 1 base from J, leaving 8 bases between. The CDR3 covers 14 residues. The CDR3 spells CASSLRGQNTEAFF. CDR3 DNA: TGCGCCAGCAGCTTGAGGGGCCAGAACACTGAAGCTTTCTTT.

This chain uses TRBV6-5 with TRBJ1-2; TRBD1 is a possible D gene (6 bases). Trimming pared 2 bases from V and 8 bases from J, leaving 18 bases between. Looked up from germline, CDR1 is MNHEY and CDR2 is SVGAGI. CDR3 length: 15 residues. In DNA form, the CDR3 reads TGTGCCAGCAGTTACACCGGCTCGTGGACAGTCGGCTACACCTTC. It translates to CASSYTGSWTVGYTF.

V is TRBV28 and J is TRBJ1-2; D is undetermined. Germline V gene data show CDR1 as MDHEN and CDR2 as SYDVKM. Trimming left V 9 bases short and J 8 bases short, with 13 bases between. CDR3 length equals 11 residues. The DNA for the CDR3 is TGTGCCAGTACCCAGGAGGCCGGCTACACCTTC. Its translation: CASTQEAGYTF.